This T cell receptor beta chain was obtained from a study of shared clonotypes between healthy human individuals. Looking at the study overall: Used for every donor were three CD4 naive, three CD4 memory, two CD8 naive and one CD8 memory plate. Notes on the study in general: Naive CD4 clonotype sharing across a handful of donors was 4% to 5.5%. Incompleteness in sorted-subset sequencing, despite large depth, was shown by rarefaction.

V gave up 4 bases and J gave up 3 bases; unmatched junction bases: 4. Germline CDR1 reads SGHRS; CDR2 reads YFSETQ. This CDR3 has 15 residues. Assay: immunoSEQ multiplex PCR; the TCRdb copy retains only in-frame clones and omits some. The table has around 700,000 clones, under 95% seen once; the top ten hold roughly 24%. CD45RO-negative CD8 cells positively selected for CCR7 made up the naive population, which excluded terminally differentiated effector memory CD45RA+ cells. Free of recent acute infections or vaccinations, the donors were healthy HIV-negative adults. Points on this clone: The antigen is undetermined. The sample has other DNA sequences that encode this CDR3 too.

Material: naive CD8+ T cells sorted from blood. The chain uses TRBV5-1 and TRBJ2-7, with 13 positions matching TRBD2. The sequence was obtained from a man aged 25-40 years in good health. CDR3 in amino acids: CASSLGLAGVYEQYF. CDR3 sequence (DNA): TGCGCCAGCAGCCTTGGACTAGCGGGAGTCTACGAGCAGTACTTC.